The 18 T cell receptor beta chains below were found in one sample sequenced in a study of OX40 agonist ivuxolimab in advanced cancers. The assay was immunoSEQ multiplex PCR, and TCRdb's table has in-frame clones only and misses some. The sample includes about 100,000 clones, around 89% seen only once; the top ten take 0.16%. Here the sequenced sample was CD4+ or CD8+ T cells sorted from blood, taken in a trial of the OX40 agonist ivuxolimab. These receptor sequences come from an adult with an advanced solid tumor such as melanoma, head and neck, liver or kidney cancer.

The genes are TRBV28 and TRBJ1-5; D is uncertain. The CDR3 sequence is 16 residues long. Germline V gives CDR1 MDHEN, CDR2 SYDVKM. The ends were cut back, 2 bases at V and 6 bases at J, with 17 bases in the middle. Here the CDR3 reads CASSLVGIRPGQPQHF. CDR3 DNA sequence: TGTGCCAGCAGTTTAGTGGGAATCCGACCGGGTCAGCCCCAGCATTTT.

V is TRBV5-1 and J is TRBJ2-1; weak D call: TRBD2 (7 bases). Germline assignment: CDR1 SGHRS and CDR2 YFSETQ. Trimming removed 3 bases at V and 13 bases at J, with 26 bases between. This CDR3 has 16 amino acids. This CDR3 reads CASSSGQLAALLNQFF. CDR3 in DNA: TGCGCCAGCAGCTCCGGACAGCTAGCGGCCCTACTCAATCAGTTCTTC.

The chain links TRBV18 to TRBJ1-2; D ambiguous. V was cut by 0 bases and J by 4 bases, with 6 bases left in between. Per the germline V gene, CDR1 is KGHSH and CDR2 is LQKENI. This CDR3 has 13 residues. DNA for the CDR3: TGTGCCAGCTCACCACCAGGCCTCTATGGCTACACCTTC. The encoded protein is CASSPPGLYGYTF.

The J gene is TRBJ1-2, the V gene TRBV9; no firm D call. Trimming removed 3 bases at V and 5 bases at J, with 11 bases between. The CDR3 extends over 13 amino acids. Germline CDR1 reads SGDLS; CDR2 reads YYNGEE. The CDR3 loop is CASSGVMGYGYTF. The CDR3 DNA reads TGTGCCAGCAGCGGGGTCATGGGGTATGGCTACACCTTC. The whole variable domain, filled in from reference TRBV9 and TRBJ1-2, reads DSGVTQTPKHLITATGQRVTLRCSPRSGDLSVYWYQQSLDQGLQFLIQYYNGEERAKGNILERFSAQQFPDLHSELNLSSLELGDSALYFCASSGVMGYGYTFGSGTRLTVV.

In the case of this clone: Without the conserved terminal phenylalanine or tryptophan, this CDR3 likely stems from a read error. V and J are TRBV5-1 and TRBJ1-1, with D unresolved. The CDR3 totals 15 residues. The V end was cut by 8 bases, the J end by 0 bases, with 17 bases between. The germline gives CDR1 SGHRS, CDR2 YFSETQ. The CDR3 coding sequence is TGCGCCAGTAGTACTCTTGGACGGGTGAACACTGAAGCTTTCTCT. Protein sequence: CASSTLGRVNTEAFS.

This clone was picked up a small number of times. The chain employs TRBV29-1 and TRBJ2-5; 7 bases map to TRBD1. CDR1 SQVTM and CDR2 ANQGSEA come from the germline V gene. This CDR3 is 13 amino acids long. CDR3 sequence reads: CSCQGVSQETQYF. CDR3 in DNA: TGCAGTTGTCAGGGGGTAAGCCAAGAGACCCAGTACTTC.

In this sample, this clone turned up once. The chain combines TRBV9 with TRBJ2-2, with TRBD1 as a possible D gene (5 bases). The germline gives CDR1 SGDLS, CDR2 YYNGEE. The CDR3 has 17 amino acids. With 2 bases removed from V and 1 base from J, the gap between germline ends came to 15 bases. CDR3 bases: TGTGCCAGCAGCGTCCGCCCCATAGGACAGAACACCGGGGAGCTGTTTTTT. This encodes CASSVRPIGQNTGELFF.

This chain uses TRBV28 with TRBJ2-5; possibly TRBD1 or TRBD2 for D (5 bases each). The CDR3 runs to 14 residues. Germline CDR1 and CDR2: MDHEN and SYDVKM. Trimming took 7 bases from V and 11 from J, leaving 23 bases between them. In DNA form, the CDR3 reads TGTGCCAGCATTTCCAGGGAGAGGCCTTGGGAGCAGTACTTC. Translating it yields CASISRERPWEQYF.

The V call is TRBV6-6, the J call TRBJ1-1, with TRBD1 matching over 7 bases. The junction had 6 bases not matched to a gene; V was cut back by 7 bases and J by 1 base. CDR1 and CDR2 from the germline V gene are MNHNY and SVGAGI (reference sequence). The CDR3 runs 14 residues. The CDR3 coding sequence is TGTGCCAGCAAAAGGGGGCGCGAGAACACTGAAGCTTTCTTT. It translates to CASKRGRENTEAFF.

This clone is a singleton in its sample. Other DNA sequences in this specimen translate into the identical CDR3. The CDR3 DNA is TGTGCCAGCAGCTTAGGTCCTAGCGGGTCCACAGATACGCAGTATTTT. Amino acids: CASSLGPSGSTDTQYF. The J gene is TRBJ2-3, the V gene TRBV7-9; 8 bases are a match to TRBD2. The ends lost 1 base at V and 2 bases at J; junction bases unmatched: 5. In germline, CDR1 is SEHNR, CDR2 FQNEAQ (reference sequence). CDR3 length: 16 amino acids.

The J gene is TRBJ2-1, the V gene TRBV11-3; D is perhaps TRBD1 or TRBD2 (5 bases each). Trimming left V 5 bases short and J 15 bases short, with 17 bases between. The CDR3 covers 12 residues. Germline values: CDR1 SGHNT, CDR2 YENEEA. The CDR3: CASSKGRAAVFF. CDR3 sequence (DNA): TGTGCCAGCAGCAAGGGGAGAGCGGCTGTGTTCTTC.

This clone was detected only once. V and J are TRBV19 and TRBJ2-5; tentative D call: TRBD2 (6 bases). Trimming took off 4 bases at V and 4 bases at J, with 13 bases between the two ends. Looked up from germline, CDR1 is LNHDA and CDR2 is SQIVND (reference sequence). This CDR3 region has 14 residues. CDR3: CASSSTRLGETQYF. The CDR3, as DNA: TGTGCCAGTAGTAGTACCAGACTAGGAGAGACCCAGTACTTC.

The chain couples TRBV5-1 to TRBJ2-3; 11 bases map to TRBD2. V trimming: 1 base; J trimming: 0 bases; junction bases outside the gene matches: 7. CDR1 SGHRS and CDR2 YFSETQ come from the germline V gene. The CDR3 covers 18 residues. In DNA form, the CDR3 reads TGCGCCAGCAGCTTGCTCCTAGCGGGGGGTACTAGCACAGATACGCAGTATTTT. Its translation: CASSLLLAGGTSTDTQYF. The whole variable domain, remainder taken from reference TRBV5-1 and TRBJ2-3, is KAGVTQTPRYLIKTRGQQVTLSCSPISGHRSVSWYQQTPGQGLQFLFEYFSETQRNKGNFPGRFSGRQFSNSRSEMNVSTLELGDSALYLCASSLLLAGGTSTDTQYFGPGTRLTVL.

J is TRBJ1-1 and V is TRBV6-1; 8 bases align to TRBD1. Trimming took 8 bases from V and 2 from J; bases not matched to a gene: 4. Germline CDR1 and CDR2: MNHNS and SASEGT. There are 13 residues in the CDR3. The CDR3 reads CASRDRRNTEAFF. CDR3 DNA sequence: TGTGCCAGCCGGGACAGGAGAAACACTGAAGCTTTCTTT.

This sequence joins TRBV10-3 and TRBJ1-5; D ambiguous. The CDR3 contains 12 residues. V was cut by 6 bases and J by 11 bases, with 14 bases left in between. Germline values: CDR1 ENHRY, CDR2 SYGVKD. CDR3: CAIRDPLGAQHF. The CDR3 nucleotides read TGTGCCATCAGGGACCCCTTAGGAGCCCAGCATTTT.

This clone was detected once. This rearrangement joins TRBV30 to TRBJ2-1; TRBD2 might be the D (6 bases). Per germline, CDR1 GTSNPN and CDR2 SVGIG (reference sequence). Trimming left V 5 bases short and J 9 bases short, with 17 bases between. The length of the CDR3 is 13 residues. The chain's CDR3 is CAWDRDFRSEQFF. CDR3 sequence (DNA): TGTGCCTGGGATAGGGACTTTCGTAGTGAGCAGTTCTTC.

DNA of the CDR3: TGTGCCAGCAGCAGAGGCTTAAAACAAGAGACCCAGTACTTC. This encodes CASSRGLKQETQYF. This sequence joins TRBV27 and TRBJ2-5, with D unresolved. The CDR3 loop spans 14 amino acids. Germline CDR1 and CDR2: MNHEY and SMNVEV (reference sequence). V lost 6 bases, J lost 2 bases, and 13 bases lay in between.

This chain joins TRBV5-4 and TRBJ2-3; 7 nucleotides agree with TRBD2. After removal of 4 bases from V and 0 bases from J, the junction contained 5 bases not matched to a gene. The CDR3 sequence is 15 residues long. Per the germline V gene, CDR1 is SGHNT and CDR2 is YYREEE (reference sequence). The CDR3 nucleotides are TGTGCCAGCAGCCAAACTAGCGTCAGCACAGATACGCAGTATTTT. Residues: CASSQTSVSTDTQYF.